A single sample is the source of the 23 T cell receptor beta chains below, sequenced in a study of radiation and T cells in renal cell carcinoma. Treatment noted: treatment-naive control, cytoreductive nephrectomy. Method: immunoSEQ multiplex PCR; TCRdb's copy keeps in-frame clones and lacks some. The repertoire holds about 15,000 clones, with roughly 50% as singletons. The sample was tumor tissue, taken from a patient whose treatment was nephrectomy without radiotherapy. The receptors originated from a man aged 45-65 years with renal cell carcinoma.

This clone turned up a few times. This chain uses TRBV27 with TRBJ2-7; D is undetermined. The CDR3 consists of 14 residues. Germline loops: CDR1 MNHEY, CDR2 SMNVEV (reference sequence). Trimming cost V 4 bases and J 2 bases, with 12 bases left between them. DNA of the CDR3: TGTGCCAGCAGTTCGCTAGTAAGAGCCTACGAGCAGTACTTC. Its translation is CASSSLVRAYEQYF.

This rearrangement joins TRBV11-3 to TRBJ2-1, with D perhaps matching TRBD1 or TRBD2 (5 bases each). V was shortened by 5 bases and J by 4 bases, with 18 bases between the two germline ends. From germline, CDR1 is SGHNT and CDR2 YENEEA. The CDR3 extends over 16 amino acids. The DNA of the CDR3 is TGTGCCAGCAGCAAAACTGAGGGACGGGGATACAATGAGCAGTTCTTC. Translation gives CASSKTEGRGYNEQFF.

The chain carries TRBV7-2 and TRBJ2-1, with 8 bases lining up with TRBD2. The CDR3 consists of 16 residues. V lost 0 bases to trimming and J lost 0 bases; unmatched junction nucleotides: 1. CDR1 is SGHTA and CDR2 is FQGNSA in the germline V gene. In nucleotides, the CDR3 is TGTGCCAGCAGCTTAGCCGCGGGGGGCTCCTACAATGAGCAGTTCTTC. This gives the protein CASSLAAGGSYNEQFF.

The genes are TRBV2 and TRBJ2-7, with 9 bases identical to TRBD2. CDR1 is SNHLY, CDR2 FYNNEI, per germline. CDR3 length: 14 residues. Unmatched junction bases numbered 7, after V lost 7 bases and J lost 3 bases. In nucleotides, the CDR3 is TGTGCCAGCAATTTAGCGGGAGCCAACTACGAGCAGTACTTC. Its translation is CASNLAGANYEQYF.

This rearrangement joins TRBV11-3 to TRBJ1-1; 7 nucleotides align to TRBD1. The CDR3 is 17 residues long. Trimming cost V 1 base and J 7 bases; bases outside gene matches: 15. Germline V lookup: CDR1 SGHNT, CDR2 YENEEA. CDR3 sequence (DNA): TGTGCCAGCAGCTTAGGACCCTCGGGACAGACCTACCGTGAAGCTTTCTTT. Translation: CASSLGPSGQTYREAFF.

The genes are TRBV19 and TRBJ1-2, with D maybe TRBD1 (5 bases). Per the germline V gene, CDR1 is LNHDA and CDR2 is SQIVND (reference sequence). V lost 2 bases to trimming and J lost 5 bases, with 9 bases between them. This CDR3 comprises 13 residues. The CDR3 region is CASSIRGSYGYTF. DNA of the CDR3: TGTGCCAGTAGTATACGGGGGTCATATGGCTACACCTTC.

A few counts support this clone. The chain combines TRBV15 with TRBJ2-3; perhaps TRBD2 as D (6 bases). The V end lost 3 bases, the J end lost 1 base, and 11 bases lay between the germline ends. The CDR3 runs to 15 residues. The germline V gene encodes CDR1 LNHNV and CDR2 YYDKDF (reference sequence). In nucleotides, the CDR3 is TGTGCCACCAGCAGCACGGGACTCCGCACAGATACGCAGTATTTT. It is translated as CATSSTGLRTDTQYF.

This clone rates as medium-sized. Other DNA variants within this sample encode the same CDR3. V gene TRBV19 combines with J gene TRBJ2-7; possibly TRBD1 for D (6 bases). CDR1 LNHDA and CDR2 SQIVND come from the germline V gene (reference sequence). V was cut by 1 base and J by 5 bases, with 9 bases left in between. The CDR3 runs to 13 residues. The chain's CDR3 is CASSIVGGDEQYF. CDR3 DNA sequence: TGTGCCAGTAGTATAGTTGGGGGCGACGAGCAGTACTTC. Combining the CDR3 with reference TRBV19 and TRBJ2-7 gives the whole variable domain DGGITQSPKYLFRKEGQNVTLSCEQNLNHDAMYWYRQDPGQGLRLIYYSQIVNDFQKGDIAEGYSVSREKKESFPLTVTSAQKNPTAFYLCASSIVGGDEQYFGPGTRLTVT.

This clone showed up just a few times. The chain recombines TRBV4-2 with TRBJ2-1; 10 positions match TRBD2. V dropped 0 bases and J dropped 4; count of bases not matched to a gene: 3. Germline V gene lookup returns CDR1 LGHNA and CDR2 YNFKEQ. This CDR3 has 16 amino acids. As DNA, the CDR3 is TGTGCCAGCAGCCAAGAAAGCGGGGGGGCTTACAATGAGCAGTTCTTC. It encodes CASSQESGGAYNEQFF.

The genes are TRBV9 and TRBJ2-5, with a tentative D call TRBD1 (6 bases). The CDR3 sequence is 15 residues long. The V and J ends lost 0 bases and 4 bases respectively, with 13 bases between them. Germline-derived CDR1 and CDR2 are SGDLS and YYNGEE. The CDR3 bases are TGTGCCAGCAGCGTAGATTCAGGGGCGGGAGAGACCCAGTACTTC. This gives the protein CASSVDSGAGETQYF.

This sequence joins TRBV9 and TRBJ2-1; D perhaps matches TRBD1 (8 bases). This CDR3 has 17 amino acids. Trimming removed 3 bases from V and 6 bases from J, with 22 bases in between. Germline loops: CDR1 SGDLS, CDR2 YYNGEE. This CDR3 is CASSASETGEGRNEQFF. DNA for the CDR3: TGTGCCAGCAGCGCATCTGAGACAGGGGAGGGGCGCAATGAGCAGTTCTTC. Filled out from reference TRBV9 and TRBJ2-1, the complete variable domain reads DSGVTQTPKHLITATGQRVTLRCSPRSGDLSVYWYQQSLDQGLQFLIQYYNGEERAKGNILERFSAQQFPDLHSELNLSSLELGDSALYFCASSASETGEGRNEQFFGPGTRLTVL.

This clone was observed a few times. The chain has TRBV5-1 and TRBJ2-2; no clear D. This CDR3 region has 14 residues. The V and J ends lost 4 bases and 4 bases respectively, with 11 bases between them. Germline V gene sequence: CDR1 SGHRS, CDR2 YFSETQ. The DNA of the CDR3 is TGCGCCAGCAGCCCAAGCGACGGCACCGGGGAGCTGTTTTTT. Translated: CASSPSDGTGELFF.

This clone was seen once. The gene calls are TRBV6-1 and TRBJ2-1; 12 positions match TRBD2. V lost 8 bases and J lost 8; bases outside the gene matches: 7. The CDR3 is made up of 14 amino acids. Germline lookup yields CDR1 MNHNS and CDR2 SASEGT. CDR3 in amino acids: CASSTSGSIYEQFF. The CDR3 region has the DNA TGTGCCAGCTCGACTAGCGGGAGTATTTATGAGCAGTTCTTC.

The chain recombines TRBV5-4 with TRBJ2-2, with D tentatively TRBD1 (5 bases). The length of the CDR3 is 16 residues. CDR1 is SGHNT, CDR2 YYREEE, per germline (reference sequence). V lost 4 bases to trimming and J lost 6 bases, with 19 bases between them. In nucleotides, the CDR3 is TGTGCCAGCAGCCCCACAACAGGACGCCCAGCCGGGGAGCTGTTTTTT. Translating it yields CASSPTTGRPAGELFF.

The chain has TRBV6-5 and TRBJ1-5, with no clear D. V was shortened by 5 bases and J by 1 base, with 12 bases between the two germline ends. CDR3 length: 15 amino acids. Germline-derived CDR1 and CDR2 are MNHEY and SVGAGI. DNA of the CDR3: TGTGCCAGCAGTAAAGGGAGTACGAGCAATCAGCCCCAGCATTTT. Residues: CASSKGSTSNQPQHF.

As for this clone: The junction does not match germline at one end; this may be a read error. J is TRBJ1-4 and V is TRBV27; D is unresolved. The length of the CDR3 is 13 residues. Germline V gene data show CDR1 as MNHEY and CDR2 as SMNVEV (reference sequence). The CDR3 coding sequence is TGTGTCAGCAGTTTAACGACTAATGAAAAACTGTTTTTT. Translating it yields CVSSLTTNEKLFF.

This rearrangement joins TRBV6-6 to TRBJ2-7, with D perhaps matching TRBD1 (5 bases). V was trimmed by 7 bases and J by 2 bases, leaving 18 bases between them. Per germline, CDR1 MNHNY and CDR2 SVGAGI (reference sequence). CDR3 size: 15 residues. The CDR3 loop reads CASTPALGQPYEQYF. The CDR3 DNA sequence: TGTGCCAGCACCCCTGCCCTGGGGCAACCCTACGAGCAGTACTTC.

In regard to this clone: This clone may be a read error of a much larger clone one base away. The chain combines TRBV6-1 with TRBJ1-2; D ambiguous. CDR1 and CDR2 from the germline V gene are MNHNS and SASEGT. The CDR3 contains 15 residues. In nucleotides, the CDR3 is TGTGCCAGCAGTTCTAGGACGGTAGCTAACTTTGGCTACACCTTC. It translates to CASSSRTVANFGYTF.

The chain links TRBV2 to TRBJ2-4; TRBD2 matches 13 bases. With V trimmed by 6 bases and J by 3 bases, 5 bases remained unmatched. Germline CDR1 SNHLY, CDR2 FYNNEI. The length of the CDR3 is 16 residues. The CDR3 spells CASRGLAGVGKNIQYF. CDR3 bases: TGTGCCAGCAGAGGACTAGCGGGGGTTGGCAAAAACATTCAGTACTTC.

The chain recombines TRBV5-1 with TRBJ2-7, with D possibly TRBD1 on 6 matching bases. Deletions cut 0 bases from V and 3 bases from J, with 19 bases between. Germline V CDR1 and CDR2: SGHRS, YFSETQ. This CDR3 is 17 amino acids long. In nucleotides, the CDR3 is TGCGCCAGCAGCTTGGGGGGGAAACAGGGCCCTCGCTACGAGCAGTACTTC. This sequence encodes CASSLGGKQGPRYEQYF.

The chain links TRBV7-2 to TRBJ2-7; perhaps TRBD1 as D (5 bases). The length of the CDR3 is 15 residues. Germline CDR1 is SGHTA and CDR2 is FQGNSA. The V end was cut by 0 bases, the J end by 7 bases, with 16 bases between. CDR3 DNA: TGTGCCAGCAGCTTAGCGACGGCAGGGCTGGGAGAGCAGTACTTC. This translates into CASSLATAGLGEQYF.

The J gene is TRBJ2-7, the V gene TRBV5-6; 7 bases are a match to TRBD2. The junction had 1 base not matched to a gene; V was cut back by 0 bases and J by 4 bases. The CDR3 has 13 amino acids. Germline CDR1 and CDR2: SGHDT and YYEEEE. As DNA, the CDR3 is TGTGCCAGCAGCTTGGAAGCGGGGTACGAGCAGTACTTC. The encoded protein is CASSLEAGYEQYF.

The genes are TRBV9 and TRBJ2-3; D remains ambiguous. CDR3 length: 14 residues. CDR1 SGDLS and CDR2 YYNGEE come from the germline V gene. Trimming stripped 3 bases from V and 4 bases from J, with 12 bases between. The DNA of the CDR3 is TGTGCCAGCAGCGCGTCTGGCACGGCAGATACGCAGTATTTT. It encodes CASSASGTADTQYF.